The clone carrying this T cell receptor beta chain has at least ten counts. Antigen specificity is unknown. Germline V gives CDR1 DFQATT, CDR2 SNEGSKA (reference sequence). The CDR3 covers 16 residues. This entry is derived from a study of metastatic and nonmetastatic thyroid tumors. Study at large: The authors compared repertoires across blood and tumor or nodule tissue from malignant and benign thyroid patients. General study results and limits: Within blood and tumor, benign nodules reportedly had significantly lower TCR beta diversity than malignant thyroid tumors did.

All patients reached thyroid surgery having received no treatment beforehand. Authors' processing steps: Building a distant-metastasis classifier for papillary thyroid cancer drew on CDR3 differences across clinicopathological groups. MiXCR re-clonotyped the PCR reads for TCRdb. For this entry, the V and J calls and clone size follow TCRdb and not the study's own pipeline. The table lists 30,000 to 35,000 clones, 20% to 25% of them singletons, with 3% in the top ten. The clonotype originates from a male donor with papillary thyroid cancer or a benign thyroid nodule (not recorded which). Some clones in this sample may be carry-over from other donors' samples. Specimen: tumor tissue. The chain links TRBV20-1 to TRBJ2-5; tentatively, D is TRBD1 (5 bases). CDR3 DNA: TGCAGCCCTCCAGGGCAGGGAATGGGGTACCAAGAGACCCAGTACTTC. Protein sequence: CSPPGQGMGYQETQYF.